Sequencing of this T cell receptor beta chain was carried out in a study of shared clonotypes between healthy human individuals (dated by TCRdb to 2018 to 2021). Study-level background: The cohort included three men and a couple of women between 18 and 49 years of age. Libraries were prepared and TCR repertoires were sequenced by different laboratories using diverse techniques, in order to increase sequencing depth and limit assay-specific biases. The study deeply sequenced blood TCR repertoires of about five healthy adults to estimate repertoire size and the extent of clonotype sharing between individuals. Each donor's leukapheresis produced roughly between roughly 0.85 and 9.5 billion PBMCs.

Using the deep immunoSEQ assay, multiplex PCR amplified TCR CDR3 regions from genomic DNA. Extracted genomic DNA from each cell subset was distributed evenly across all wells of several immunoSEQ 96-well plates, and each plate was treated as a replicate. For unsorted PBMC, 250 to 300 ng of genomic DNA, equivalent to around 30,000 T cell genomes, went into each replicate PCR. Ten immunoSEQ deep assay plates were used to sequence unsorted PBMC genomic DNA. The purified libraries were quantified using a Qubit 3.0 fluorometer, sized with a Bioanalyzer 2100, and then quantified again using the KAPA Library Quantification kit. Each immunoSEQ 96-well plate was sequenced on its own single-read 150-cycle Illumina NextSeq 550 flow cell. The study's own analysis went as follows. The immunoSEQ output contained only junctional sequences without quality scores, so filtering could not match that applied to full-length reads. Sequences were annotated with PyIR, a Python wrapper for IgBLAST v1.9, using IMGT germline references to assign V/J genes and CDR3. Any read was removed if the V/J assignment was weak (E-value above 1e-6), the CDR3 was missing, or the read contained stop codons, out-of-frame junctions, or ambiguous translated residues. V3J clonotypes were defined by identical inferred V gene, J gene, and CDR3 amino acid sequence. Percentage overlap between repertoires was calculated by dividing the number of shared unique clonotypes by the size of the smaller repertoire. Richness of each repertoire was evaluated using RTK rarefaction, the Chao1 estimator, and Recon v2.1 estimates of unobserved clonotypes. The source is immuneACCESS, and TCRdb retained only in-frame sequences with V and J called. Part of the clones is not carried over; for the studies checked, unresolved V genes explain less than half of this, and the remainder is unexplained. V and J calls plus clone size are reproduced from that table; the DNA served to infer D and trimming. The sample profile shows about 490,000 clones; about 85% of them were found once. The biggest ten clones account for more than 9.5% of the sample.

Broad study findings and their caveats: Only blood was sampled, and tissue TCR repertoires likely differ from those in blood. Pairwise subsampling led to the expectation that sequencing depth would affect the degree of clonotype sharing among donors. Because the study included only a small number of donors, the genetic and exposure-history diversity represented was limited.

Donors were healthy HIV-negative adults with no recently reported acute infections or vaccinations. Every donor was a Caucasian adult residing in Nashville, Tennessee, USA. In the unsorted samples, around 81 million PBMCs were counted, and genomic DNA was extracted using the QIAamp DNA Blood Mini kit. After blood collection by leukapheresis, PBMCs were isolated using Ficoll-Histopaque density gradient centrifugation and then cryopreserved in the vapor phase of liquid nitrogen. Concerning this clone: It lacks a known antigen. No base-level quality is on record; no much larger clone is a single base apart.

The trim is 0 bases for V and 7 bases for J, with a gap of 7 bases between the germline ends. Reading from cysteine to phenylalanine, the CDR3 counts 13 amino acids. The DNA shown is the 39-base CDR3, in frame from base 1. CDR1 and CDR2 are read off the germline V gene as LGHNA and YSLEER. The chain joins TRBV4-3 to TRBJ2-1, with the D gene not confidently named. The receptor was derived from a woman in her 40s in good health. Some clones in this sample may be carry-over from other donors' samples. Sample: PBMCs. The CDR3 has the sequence CASSQDRWNEQFF. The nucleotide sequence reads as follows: TGCGCCAGCAGCCAAGATCGTTGGAATGAGCAGTTCTTC.